This T cell receptor beta chain was retrieved from a study of monozygotic twins with cystic fibrosis. CDR3 length: 15 amino acids. Deletions cut 1 base from V and 6 bases from J, with 13 bases between. Germline V gene lookup returns CDR1 SGHNT and CDR2 YENEEA. Profiling relied on immunoSEQ multiplex PCR, and the TCRdb table lists in-frame clones only, not all of them. The table includes 9,500 to 12,000 clones, 99% detected once. Sample: blood. This rearrangement joins TRBV11-3 to TRBJ2-1; no clear D. The TCR originated in a man aged 18 to 29 with cystic fibrosis. The CDR3 sequence: CASSLGVAAVNEQFF. In DNA form, the CDR3 reads TGTGCCAGCAGCTTAGGCGTTGCCGCCGTCAATGAGCAGTTCTTC.